Detailed here is one T cell receptor (beta chain). Its antigen is unknown. V was cut by 8 bases and J by 4 bases, with 14 bases left in between. This CDR3 is built from 14 residues. Germline values: CDR1 ENHRY, CDR2 SYGVKD. The sample is drawn from a study of T cell repertoires in cytomegalovirus infection. Findings and limits, study-wide: Predominance within the ex vivo response was attributable to HLA-C-restricted CMV-specific TCR beta clonotypes. Summed public TCR beta family frequency identified CMV carriers bearing the relevant HLA.

TCRdb independently ran MiXCR on the reads; one entry per CDR3 protein. The sample contains some 920,000 distinct CDR3 sequences, approximately 32% of which appear only once. Source: cultured CD8+ T cells from PBMCs, taken from culture after CMV antigen stimulation. The clonotype was recovered from a human donor in good health (CMV status not recorded). Some clones in this sample may be carry-over from other donors' samples. The chain recombines TRBV10-3 with TRBJ2-2; D is ambiguous. CDR3 sequence reads: CAILLSLRTGELFF. DNA of the CDR3: TGTGCCATCCTACTCTCACTGCGCACCGGGGAGCTGTTTTTT.